This entry describes one TCR beta chain. The antigen it binds to is not known. No base quality information exists; no much larger clone differs at one position. Including the terminal cysteine and phenylalanine, the CDR3 comprises 15 residues. The only DNA kept is the CDR3, 45 bases in frame from the first base. The germline V gene (reference sequence) sets CDR1 to LNHNV and CDR2 to YYDKDF. The V end loses 5 bases and the J end loses 2 bases, and a stretch of 10 bases separates them. Healthy HIV-negative adults with no recently reported acute infections or vaccinations were included as donors. Every donor was a Caucasian adult living in Nashville, Tennessee, USA. CD4+ T cells were enriched by magnetic negative selection, after which naive cells were positively selected on CD45RA and the negative fraction was taken as the memory subset. Blood was obtained by leukapheresis, after which PBMCs were separated by Ficoll-Histopaque density gradient centrifugation and cryopreserved in liquid nitrogen vapor phase. Analytical flow cytometry was used to check the purity and quantity of each magnetically sorted T cell population. Each sorted fraction had its genomic DNA isolated and then quantified by UV absorbance on a Nanodrop 2000c.

This sample is drawn from a study of shared clonotypes between healthy human individuals (dated by TCRdb to 2018 to 2020). For the study in its entirety: Three men and two women, aged 18 to 49 years, made up the cohort. Per donor, three plates each were used for CD4 naive and CD4 memory, two for CD8 naive, and one for CD8 memory. Blood TCR repertoires of several healthy adults were deeply sequenced to estimate repertoire size and the extent of clonotype sharing between individuals. To increase sequencing depth and limit assay-specific biases, different laboratories used diverse techniques to prepare libraries and sequence TCR repertoires. Each donor's leukapheresis produced roughly between roughly 0.85 and 9 billion PBMCs.

TCR CDR3 regions were amplified from genomic DNA by multiplex PCR using the deep immunoSEQ assay. Genomic DNA extracted from each cell subset was distributed evenly over all wells of several immunoSEQ 96-well plates, and each plate served as one replicate. For sorted subsets, roughly 200 ng of genomic DNA, equivalent to 30,000 or so T cell genomes, went into each replicate PCR. Purified libraries were measured with a Qubit 3.0 fluorometer, size-checked on a Bioanalyzer 2100, and measured again with the KAPA Library Quantification kit. Every immunoSEQ 96-well plate was sequenced on a dedicated single-read 150-cycle Illumina NextSeq 550 flow cell. The study's own analysis went as follows. Because the immunoSEQ output held only junctional sequences and lacked quality scores, the filtering could not match the filtering applied to full-length reads. Sequences were annotated with PyIR, a Python wrapper for IgBLAST v1.9, and V/J genes and CDR3 were assigned using IMGT germline references. Reads with weak V/J assignments (E-value above 1e-6), missing CDR3, stop codons, out-of-frame junctions, or ambiguous translated residues were removed. V3J clonotypes were defined by identical inferred V gene, J gene, and CDR3 amino acid sequence. The percentage overlap between two repertoires was calculated by dividing the number of shared unique clonotypes by the size of the smaller repertoire. RTK rarefaction, the Chao1 estimator, and Recon v2.1 estimates of unobserved clonotypes were used to assess repertoire richness. Generation probabilities were computed with OLGA for all TCRbeta clonotypes obtained by the gDNA method from a few donors. Not all clones reach the TCRdb copy of this immuneACCESS table, which keeps in-frame sequences only. Checked studies attribute under half of the gap to unresolved V genes and leave the rest unexplained. The DNA was the basis for D and trimming; V, J and clone size are from that table. The sample profile shows nearly 1 million clones; around 80% of them were found once. The ten top clones hold about 1.5% of the sample.

Study-wide conclusions, independent of this receptor: Even with the large sequencing depth, rarefaction of the sorted-subset datasets indicated that sequencing was incomplete. Compared with non-shared clonotypes, the clonotypes found in all four sorted-subset donors had higher generation probabilities. Across a few donors, approximately 4.9% of naive CD4, 3% to 3.5% of naive CD8, 2.3% of memory CD4, and 0.4% to 0.45% of memory CD8 clonotypes were shared. Pairwise subsampling indicated that sequencing depth was expected to affect the degree of clonotype sharing among donors. Estimated clonotype richness was generally larger for naive than for memory subsets. The small number of donors limited the genetic and exposure-history diversity represented. Sampling was limited to blood, and TCR repertoires in tissue likely differ from TCR repertoires in blood.

The receptor's source is a man aged 18 to 29 in good health. The rearrangement joined TRBV15 to TRBJ2-6, and TRBD2 may be the D gene, going by 7 matching bases. The sample taken for sequencing was memory CD4+ T cells sorted from blood. The sample's cell subset or site label, decoded: CD45RA-negative fraction. The CDR3 protein sequence reads: CATSVGGPGANVLTF. The DNA is as follows: TGTGCCACCAGCGTCGGGGGGCCTGGGGCCAACGTCCTGACTTTC. When the CDR3 is completed using the reference TRBV15 and TRBJ2-6 genes on either side, the full variable domain is DAMVIQNPRYQVTQFGKPVTLSCSQTLNHNVMYWYQQKSSQAPKLLFHYYDKDFNNEADTPDNFQSRRPNTSFCFLDIRSPGLGDTAMYLCATSVGGPGANVLTFGAGSRLTVL.